This T cell receptor beta chain was documented in a study of blood T cell repertoires in COVID-19. At the level of the study: COVID-19 samples collected from the United States, Italy and Spain covered acute and convalescent phases. PBMCs, B-cell-depleted T cells, or T cells provided the cDNA or gDNA that made up the material.

Per the original data handling: Estimation of nucleated cell counts relied on the amplification of reference gene primers. TCRdb keeps only in-frame clones here, not all; method: immunoSEQ multiplex PCR. D and trimming come from the DNA, and the V and J calls and clone size come from that table. Of about 75,000 clones in the sample, around 79% were seen once. The TCR sequence derives from an elderly woman with active or convalescent COVID-19. The specimen sequenced was peripheral blood.

DNA of the CDR3: TGTGCCAGCAGCTTTCTAGCGGGGGCGAACGGGGAGACCCAGTACTTC. This gives the protein CASSFLAGANGETQYF. J is TRBJ2-5 and V is TRBV5-5; the match to TRBD2 covers 10 bases. V lost 2 bases to trimming and J lost 5 bases; unmatched junction nucleotides: 9. Germline values: CDR1 SGHKS, CDR2 YYEKEE (reference sequence). The CDR3 consists of 16 residues.